The 9 T cell receptor beta chains in this list originate from one sample, sequenced in a study of blood T cell repertoires in COVID-19. Using immunoSEQ multiplex PCR, the repertoire was profiled, and TCRdb retains in-frame clones only, with some absent. The sample has some 100,000 clones; 81% are singletons. Sequenced sample: peripheral blood. The receptors were sampled from a man in his fifties or sixties with acute or convalescent COVID-19.

This chain joins TRBV27 and TRBJ2-3, with 7 bases matching TRBD2. CDR3 length equals 16 residues. CDR1 and CDR2 (germline): MNHEY, SMNVEV (reference sequence). With 1 base clipped from V and 3 bases from J, the junction kept 7 bases outside the gene matches. The chain's CDR3 is CASSLFGGVGTDTQYF. As DNA, the CDR3 is TGTGCCAGCAGTTTATTTGGGGGGGTAGGTACAGATACGCAGTATTTT.

This chain uses TRBV7-3 with TRBJ2-3; possibly TRBD2 for D (5 bases). The CDR3 contains 13 residues. V was pared by 5 bases and J by 3 bases, with 9 bases between. Germline CDR1 and CDR2: SGHTA and FQGTGA. CDR3 DNA: TGTGCCAGCAGCGAAACTAGGACAGATACGCAGTATTTT. It specifies CASSETRTDTQYF.

V is TRBV29-1 and J is TRBJ1-1, with D possibly matching TRBD1 (5 bases). The CDR3 runs to 13 residues. V lost 6 bases, J lost 4 bases, and 15 bases lay in between. CDR1 is SQVTM, CDR2 ANQGSEA, per germline. Here the CDR3 reads CSVEEGRSTEAFF. In DNA form, the CDR3 reads TGCAGCGTCGAGGAGGGGAGGAGCACTGAAGCTTTCTTT.

The chain carries TRBV6-5 and TRBJ2-3; a weak D match, TRBD1 (5 bases). This CDR3 has 13 amino acids. Germline V lookup: CDR1 MNHEY, CDR2 SVGAGI. V was shortened by 6 bases and J by 3 bases, with 10 bases between the two germline ends. In DNA form, the CDR3 reads TGTGCCAGCAGGGAGCCAGGGACAGATACGCAGTATTTT. Protein: CASREPGTDTQYF.

The J gene is TRBJ1-5, the V gene TRBV28; D is unresolved. The CDR3 is made up of 17 amino acids. The V gene's germline CDR1 is MDHEN and CDR2 SYDVKM. Trimming left V 1 base short and J 0 bases short, with 13 bases between. CDR3 in amino acids: CASSLLGTPISNQPQHF. The CDR3 DNA reads as TGTGCCAGCAGTTTATTGGGCACTCCTATTAGCAATCAGCCCCAGCATTTT.

J is TRBJ2-7 and V is TRBV6-2 or TRBV6-3, with TRBD2 matching over 12 bases. The length of the CDR3 is 15 residues. Unmatched junction bases numbered 3, after V lost 0 bases and J lost 6 bases. CDR1 MNHEY and CDR2 SVGEGT come from the germline V gene. The CDR3: CASSYSLAGGSEQYF. DNA of the CDR3: TGTGCCAGCAGTTACTCTCTAGCGGGAGGGTCCGAGCAGTACTTC.

V is TRBV11-2 and J is TRBJ2-7; no reliable D call. In germline, CDR1 is SGHAT, CDR2 FQNNGV. The CDR3 contains 15 residues. V lost 6 bases and J lost 1, with 16 bases in between. For the CDR3, the DNA is TGTGCCAGCAGTCCGTTGGAACAGCATTCCTACGAGCAGTACTTC. Translating gives CASSPLEQHSYEQYF.

This rearrangement joins TRBV5-1 to TRBJ2-5; D ambiguous. Germline CDR1 and CDR2: SGHRS and YFSETQ. Trimming took 5 bases from V and 1 from J, leaving 6 bases between them. The CDR3 runs 12 residues. The CDR3: CASRSGQETQYF. The CDR3 region has the DNA TGCGCCAGCAGGTCGGGCCAAGAGACCCAGTACTTC.

This chain uses TRBV5-1 with TRBJ2-2; 14 positions agree with TRBD2. Per germline, CDR1 SGHRS and CDR2 YFSETQ. The CDR3 length is 17 residues. Trimming took 5 bases from V and 1 from J; bases not matched to a gene: 4. CDR3 amino acids: CASSRGLAGVNTGELFF. The CDR3 bases are TGCGCCAGCAGTCGGGGACTAGCGGGGGTGAACACCGGGGAGCTGTTTTTT.